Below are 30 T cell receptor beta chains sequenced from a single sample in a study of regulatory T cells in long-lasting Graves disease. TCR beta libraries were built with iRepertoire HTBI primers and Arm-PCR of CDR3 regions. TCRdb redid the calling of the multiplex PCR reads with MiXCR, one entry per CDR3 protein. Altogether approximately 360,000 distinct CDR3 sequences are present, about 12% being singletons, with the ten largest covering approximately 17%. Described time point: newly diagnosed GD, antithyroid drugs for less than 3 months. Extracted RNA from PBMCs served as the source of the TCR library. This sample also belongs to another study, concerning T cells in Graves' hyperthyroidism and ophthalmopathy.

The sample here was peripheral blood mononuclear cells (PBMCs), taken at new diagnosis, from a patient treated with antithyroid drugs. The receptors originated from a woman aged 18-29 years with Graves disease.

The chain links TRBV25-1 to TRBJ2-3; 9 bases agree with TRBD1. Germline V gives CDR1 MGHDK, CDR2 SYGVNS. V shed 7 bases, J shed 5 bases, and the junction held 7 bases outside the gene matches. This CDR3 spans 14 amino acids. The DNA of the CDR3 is TGTGCCAGCACCACGAAGGACAGGGGAGATACGCAGTATTTT. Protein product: CASTTKDRGDTQYF.

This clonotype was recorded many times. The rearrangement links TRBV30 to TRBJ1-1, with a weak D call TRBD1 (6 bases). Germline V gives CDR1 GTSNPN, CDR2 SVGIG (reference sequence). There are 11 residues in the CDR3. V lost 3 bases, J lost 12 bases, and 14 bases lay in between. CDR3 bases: TGTGCCTGGAGCAGGGGCGAGATGTCTTTCTTT. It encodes CAWSRGEMSFF. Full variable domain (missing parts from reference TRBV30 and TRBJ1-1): SQTIHQWPATLVQPVGSPLSLECTVEGTSNPNLYWYRQAAGRGLQLLFYSVGIGQISSEVPQNLSASRPQDRQFILSSKKLLLSDSGFYLCAWSRGEMSFFGQGTRLTVV.

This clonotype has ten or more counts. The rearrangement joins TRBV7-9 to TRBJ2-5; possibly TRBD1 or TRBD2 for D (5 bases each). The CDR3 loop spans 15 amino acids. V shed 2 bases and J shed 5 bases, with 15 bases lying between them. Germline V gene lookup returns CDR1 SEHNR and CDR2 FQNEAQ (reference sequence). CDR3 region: CASSLTTRGAETQYF. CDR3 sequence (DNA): TGTGCCAGCAGCTTAACCACTAGAGGGGCGGAGACCCAGTACTTC.

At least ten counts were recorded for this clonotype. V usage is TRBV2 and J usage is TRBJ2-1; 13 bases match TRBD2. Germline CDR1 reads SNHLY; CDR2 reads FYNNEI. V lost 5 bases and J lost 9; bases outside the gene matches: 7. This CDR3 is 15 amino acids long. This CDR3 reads CASSTGLAGAGEQFF. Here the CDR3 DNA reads TGTGCCAGCAGTACCGGACTAGCGGGAGCTGGTGAGCAGTTCTTC.

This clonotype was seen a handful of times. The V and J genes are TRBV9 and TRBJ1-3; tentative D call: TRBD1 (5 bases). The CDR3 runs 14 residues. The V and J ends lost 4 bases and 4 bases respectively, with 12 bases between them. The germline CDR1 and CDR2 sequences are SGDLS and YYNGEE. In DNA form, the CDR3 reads TGTGCCAGCAGCCCCCCCGGGGGAGGAAACACCATATATTTT. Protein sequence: CASSPPGGGNTIYF. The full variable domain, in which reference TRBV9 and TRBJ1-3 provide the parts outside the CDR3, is DSGVTQTPKHLITATGQRVTLRCSPRSGDLSVYWYQQSLDQGLQFLIQYYNGEERAKGNILERFSAQQFPDLHSELNLSSLELGDSALYFCASSPPGGGNTIYFGEGSWLTVV.

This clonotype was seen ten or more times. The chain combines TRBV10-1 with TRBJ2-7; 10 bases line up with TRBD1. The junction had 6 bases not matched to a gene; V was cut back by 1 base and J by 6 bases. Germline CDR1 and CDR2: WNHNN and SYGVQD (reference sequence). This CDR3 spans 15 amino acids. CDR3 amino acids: CASSEYGQGGSEQYF. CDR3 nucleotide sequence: TGCGCCAGCAGTGAGTACGGACAGGGGGGTTCCGAGCAGTACTTC.

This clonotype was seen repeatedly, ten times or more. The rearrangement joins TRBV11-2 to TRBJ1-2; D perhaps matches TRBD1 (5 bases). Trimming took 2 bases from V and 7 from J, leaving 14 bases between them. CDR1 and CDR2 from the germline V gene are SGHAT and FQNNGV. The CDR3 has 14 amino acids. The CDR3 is CASSLQQGPFGYTF. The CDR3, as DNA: TGTGCCAGCAGCTTACAGCAGGGACCTTTTGGCTACACCTTC. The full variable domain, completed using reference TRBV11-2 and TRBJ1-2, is EAGVAQSPRYKIIEKRQSVAFWCNPISGHATLYWYQQILGQGPKLLIQFQNNGVVDDSQLPKDRFSAERLKGVDSTLKIQPAKLEDSAVYLCASSLQQGPFGYTFGSGTRLTVV.

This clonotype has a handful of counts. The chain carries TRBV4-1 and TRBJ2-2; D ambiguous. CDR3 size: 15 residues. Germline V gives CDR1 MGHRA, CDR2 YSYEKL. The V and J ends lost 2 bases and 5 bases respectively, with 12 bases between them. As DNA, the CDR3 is TGCGCCAGCAGCCAATCCCTTGGGCGAACCGGGGAGCTGTTTTTT. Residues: CASSQSLGRTGELFF.

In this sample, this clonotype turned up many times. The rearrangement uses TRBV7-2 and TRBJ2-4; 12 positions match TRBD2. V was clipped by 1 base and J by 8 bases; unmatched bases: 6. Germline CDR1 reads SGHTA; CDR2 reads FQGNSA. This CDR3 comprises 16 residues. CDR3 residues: CASSLDPSGGVHIQYF. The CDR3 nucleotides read TGTGCCAGCAGCTTAGATCCTAGCGGGGGGGTGCACATTCAGTACTTC. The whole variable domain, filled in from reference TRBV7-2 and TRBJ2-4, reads GAGVSQSPSNKVTEKGKDVELRCDPISGHTALYWYRQSLGQGLEFLIYFQGNSAPDKSGLPSDRFSAERTGGSVSTLTIQRTQQEDSAVYLCASSLDPSGGVHIQYFGAGTRLSVL.

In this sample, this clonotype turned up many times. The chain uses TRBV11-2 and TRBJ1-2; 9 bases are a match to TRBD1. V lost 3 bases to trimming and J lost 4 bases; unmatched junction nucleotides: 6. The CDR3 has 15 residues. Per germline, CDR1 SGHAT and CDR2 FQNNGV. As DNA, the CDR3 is TGTGCCAGCAGCTTGGATACAGGGGGCCTCTATGGCTACACCTTC. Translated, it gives CASSLDTGGLYGYTF. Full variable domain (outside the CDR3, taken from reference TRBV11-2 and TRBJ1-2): EAGVAQSPRYKIIEKRQSVAFWCNPISGHATLYWYQQILGQGPKLLIQFQNNGVVDDSQLPKDRFSAERLKGVDSTLKIQPAKLEDSAVYLCASSLDTGGLYGYTFGSGTRLTVV.

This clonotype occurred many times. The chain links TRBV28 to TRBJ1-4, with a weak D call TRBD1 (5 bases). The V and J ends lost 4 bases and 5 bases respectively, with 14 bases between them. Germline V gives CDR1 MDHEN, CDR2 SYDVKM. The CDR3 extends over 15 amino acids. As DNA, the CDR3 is TGTGCCAGCAGTTATCCGGGGGGACGGAATGAAAAACTGTTTTTT. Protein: CASSYPGGRNEKLFF.

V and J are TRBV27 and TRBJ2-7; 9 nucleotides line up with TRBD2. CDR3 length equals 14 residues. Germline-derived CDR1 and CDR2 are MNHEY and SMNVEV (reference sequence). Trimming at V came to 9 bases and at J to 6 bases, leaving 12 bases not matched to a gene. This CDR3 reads CASASSGIPSEQYF. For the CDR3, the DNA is TGTGCCAGTGCCTCTAGCGGGATCCCCTCCGAGCAGTACTTC.

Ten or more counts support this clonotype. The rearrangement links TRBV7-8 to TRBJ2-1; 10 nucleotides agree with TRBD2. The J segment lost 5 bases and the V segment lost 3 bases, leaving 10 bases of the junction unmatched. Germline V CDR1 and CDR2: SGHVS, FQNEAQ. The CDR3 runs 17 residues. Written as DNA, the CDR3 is TGTGCCAGCAGCTTCCGGCGCCTTAGCGGGAGGAACAATGAGCAGTTCTTC. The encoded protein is CASSFRRLSGRNNEQFF.

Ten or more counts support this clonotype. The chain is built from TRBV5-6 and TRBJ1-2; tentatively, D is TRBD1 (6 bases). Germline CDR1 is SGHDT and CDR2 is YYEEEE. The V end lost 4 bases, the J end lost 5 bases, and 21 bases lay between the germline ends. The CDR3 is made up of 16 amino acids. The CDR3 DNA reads TGTGCCAGCAGCCAGTACAGGGCGGGAATTTCATATGGCTACACCTTC. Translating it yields CASSQYRAGISYGYTF. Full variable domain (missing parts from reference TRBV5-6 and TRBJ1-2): DAGVTQSPTHLIKTRGQQVTLRCSPKSGHDTVSWYQQALGQGPQFIFQYYEEEERQRGNFPDRFSGHQFPNYSSELNVNALLLGDSALYLCASSQYRAGISYGYTFGSGTRLTVV.

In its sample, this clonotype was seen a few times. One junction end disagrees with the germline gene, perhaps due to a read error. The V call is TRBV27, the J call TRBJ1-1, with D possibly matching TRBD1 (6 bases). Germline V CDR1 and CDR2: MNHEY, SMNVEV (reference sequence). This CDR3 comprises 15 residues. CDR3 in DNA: TGTGCCCGCAGTTTATCGGTACAGGGAGACACTGAAGCTTTCTTT. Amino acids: CARSLSVQGDTEAFF.

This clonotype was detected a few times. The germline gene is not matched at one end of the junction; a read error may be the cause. The CDR3 DNA follows: TGTGCTAGCAGCCCGACAGCGGGACTTCTTACAGATACGCAGTATTTT. Translated: CASSPTAGLLTDTQYF. The V gene is TRBV7-7, the J gene TRBJ2-3; 7 bases line up with TRBD2. CDR3 length: 16 amino acids. From germline, CDR1 is SSHAT and CDR2 FNYEAQ (reference sequence).

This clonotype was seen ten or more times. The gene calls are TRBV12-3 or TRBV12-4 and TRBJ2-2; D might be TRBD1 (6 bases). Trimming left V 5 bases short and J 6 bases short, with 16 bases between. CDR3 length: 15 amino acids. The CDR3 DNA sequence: TGTGCCAGCAGTCCCTCCCCCAGGGGCCCCGGGGAGCTGTTTTTT. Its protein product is CASSPSPRGPGELFF.

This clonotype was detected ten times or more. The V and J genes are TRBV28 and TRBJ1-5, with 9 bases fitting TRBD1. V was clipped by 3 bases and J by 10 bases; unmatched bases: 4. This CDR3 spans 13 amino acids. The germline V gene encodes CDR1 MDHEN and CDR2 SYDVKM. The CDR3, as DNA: TGTGCCAGCAGTTTCAGACAGGGGGACCCCCAGCATTTT. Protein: CASSFRQGDPQHF.

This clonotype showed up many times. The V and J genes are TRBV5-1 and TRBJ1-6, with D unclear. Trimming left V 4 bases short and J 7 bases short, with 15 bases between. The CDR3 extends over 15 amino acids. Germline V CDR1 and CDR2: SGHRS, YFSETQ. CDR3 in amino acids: CASSQAGNSNSPLHF. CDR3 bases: TGCGCCAGCAGCCAAGCCGGGAACTCGAATTCACCCCTCCACTTT.

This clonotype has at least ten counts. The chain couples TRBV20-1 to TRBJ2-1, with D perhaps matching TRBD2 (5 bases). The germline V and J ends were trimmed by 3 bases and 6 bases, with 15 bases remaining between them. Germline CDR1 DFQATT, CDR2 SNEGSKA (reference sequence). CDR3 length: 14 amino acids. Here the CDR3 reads CSASLDSGPNEQFF. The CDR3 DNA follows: TGCAGTGCTAGTCTGGACTCCGGTCCCAATGAGCAGTTCTTC.

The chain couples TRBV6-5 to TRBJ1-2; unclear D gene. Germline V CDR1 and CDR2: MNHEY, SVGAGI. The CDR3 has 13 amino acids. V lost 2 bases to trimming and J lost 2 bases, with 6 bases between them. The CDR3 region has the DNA TGTGCCAGCAGTTACATCGGGAACTATGGCTACACCTTC. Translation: CASSYIGNYGYTF.

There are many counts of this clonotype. The CDR3 region has the DNA TGTGCCAGCAGTTACTCGAGTACGTGGCAGGACACTGAAGCTTTCTTT. It specifies CASSYSSTWQDTEAFF. This chain connects TRBV6-6 to TRBJ1-1; D is unclear. CDR1 is MNHNY and CDR2 is SVGAGI in the germline V gene (reference sequence). The V end lost 0 bases, the J end lost 3 bases, and 14 bases lay between the germline ends. This CDR3 region has 16 residues.

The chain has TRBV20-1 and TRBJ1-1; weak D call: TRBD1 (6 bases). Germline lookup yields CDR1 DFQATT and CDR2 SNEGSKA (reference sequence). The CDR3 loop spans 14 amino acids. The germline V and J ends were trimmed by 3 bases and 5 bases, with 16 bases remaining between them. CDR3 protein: CSASRAGGRTEAFF. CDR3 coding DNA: TGCAGTGCTAGTCGAGCGGGGGGGCGGACTGAAGCTTTCTTT.

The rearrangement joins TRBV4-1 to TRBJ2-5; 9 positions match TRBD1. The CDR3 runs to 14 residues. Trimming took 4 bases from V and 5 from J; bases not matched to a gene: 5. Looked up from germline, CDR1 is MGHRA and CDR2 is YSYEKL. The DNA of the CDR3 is TGCGCCAGCAGCCGACTTGGACAGGGGGAGACCCAGTACTTC. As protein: CASSRLGQGETQYF.

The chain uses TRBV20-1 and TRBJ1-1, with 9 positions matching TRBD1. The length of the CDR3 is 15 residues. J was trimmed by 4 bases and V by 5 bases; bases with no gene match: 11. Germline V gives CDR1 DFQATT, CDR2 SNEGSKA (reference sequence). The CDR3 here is CSASGQGLSITEAFF. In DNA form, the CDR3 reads TGCAGTGCTTCGGGACAGGGTCTCAGTATCACTGAAGCTTTCTTT.

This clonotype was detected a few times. The CDR3 here is CATSRDIALTDTQYF. CDR3 coding DNA: TGTGCCACCAGCAGGGACATTGCCCTCACAGATACGCAGTATTTT. This rearrangement joins TRBV15 to TRBJ2-3; D is perhaps TRBD1 (5 bases). With 3 bases removed from V and 2 bases from J, the gap between germline ends came to 12 bases. Germline CDR1 reads LNHNV; CDR2 reads YYDKDF (reference sequence). The CDR3 runs 15 residues. Drawing the rest from reference TRBV15 and TRBJ2-3, the complete variable domain is DAMVIQNPRYQVTQFGKPVTLSCSQTLNHNVMYWYQQKSSQAPKLLFHYYDKDFNNEADTPDNFQSRRPNTSFCFLDIRSPGLGDTAMYLCATSRDIALTDTQYFGPGTRLTVL.

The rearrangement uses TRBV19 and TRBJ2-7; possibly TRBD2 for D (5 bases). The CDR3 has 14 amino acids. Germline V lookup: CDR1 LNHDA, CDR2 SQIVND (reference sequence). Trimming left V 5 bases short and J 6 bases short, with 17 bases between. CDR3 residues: CASSLGETWGEQYF. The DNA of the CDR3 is TGTGCCAGTAGTCTCGGGGAGACGTGGGGCGAGCAGTACTTC.

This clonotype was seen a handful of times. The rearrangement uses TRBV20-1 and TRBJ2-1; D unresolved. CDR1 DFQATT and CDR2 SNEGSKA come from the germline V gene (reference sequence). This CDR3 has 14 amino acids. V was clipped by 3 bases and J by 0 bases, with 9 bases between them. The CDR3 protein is CSASVRYSYNEQFF. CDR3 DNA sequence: TGCAGTGCTAGTGTCAGATACTCCTACAATGAGCAGTTCTTC.

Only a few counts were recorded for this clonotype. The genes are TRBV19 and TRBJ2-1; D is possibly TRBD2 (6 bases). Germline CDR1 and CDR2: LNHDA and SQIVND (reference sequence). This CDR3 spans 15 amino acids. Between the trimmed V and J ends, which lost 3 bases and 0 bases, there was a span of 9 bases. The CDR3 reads CASSMAGTSYNEQFF. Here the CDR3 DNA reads TGTGCCAGTAGTATGGCGGGAACCTCCTACAATGAGCAGTTCTTC.

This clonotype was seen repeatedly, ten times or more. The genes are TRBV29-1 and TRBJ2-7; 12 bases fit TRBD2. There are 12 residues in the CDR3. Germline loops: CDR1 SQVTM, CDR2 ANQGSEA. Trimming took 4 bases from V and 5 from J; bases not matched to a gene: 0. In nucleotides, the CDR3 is TGCAGCGTTGGACTAGCGGGAGACGAGCAGTACTTC. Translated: CSVGLAGDEQYF.